This TCR beta chain is drawn from a study of memory CD4+ T cells and cytomegalovirus serostatus. A remark on this clone: Its antigen is not known.

Study-wide results and limits: About 40% of the roughly 160 known CMV-associated TCRbeta sequences appeared in CD4+ memory. CMV serostatus prediction reached median AUC approximately 0.96, or 0.89 with US-trained model. The CMV-associated TCR signature appears largely within the CD4+ memory repertoire.

Original handling: Out-of-frame sequences were removed, leaving 2,204,828 distinct TCRbeta sequences. The protocol was immunoSEQ multiplex PCR, while the TCRdb copy is restricted to in-frame clones and leaves out a portion. V, J and clone size derive from that table, while D and trimming were established from the DNA sequence. The sample lists some 44,000 clones; around 80% were seen once. CDR1 is LNHDA, CDR2 SQIVND, per germline (reference sequence). The CDR3 loop spans 14 amino acids. Trimming took 7 bases from V and 7 from J, leaving 19 bases between them. The sort gate was single viable CD3+CD4+CD8-CD45RO+ cells for memory CD4+ T cells.

The sample consisted of memory CD4+ T cells from blood. The receptor comes from an adult in good health and CMV-seronegative. The chain carries TRBV19 and TRBJ1-2; tentatively, D is TRBD1 (5 bases). The CDR3 nucleotides are TGTGCCAGTAACGACCGGGACGTATTATCTGGCTACACCTTC. Its protein is CASNDRDVLSGYTF.